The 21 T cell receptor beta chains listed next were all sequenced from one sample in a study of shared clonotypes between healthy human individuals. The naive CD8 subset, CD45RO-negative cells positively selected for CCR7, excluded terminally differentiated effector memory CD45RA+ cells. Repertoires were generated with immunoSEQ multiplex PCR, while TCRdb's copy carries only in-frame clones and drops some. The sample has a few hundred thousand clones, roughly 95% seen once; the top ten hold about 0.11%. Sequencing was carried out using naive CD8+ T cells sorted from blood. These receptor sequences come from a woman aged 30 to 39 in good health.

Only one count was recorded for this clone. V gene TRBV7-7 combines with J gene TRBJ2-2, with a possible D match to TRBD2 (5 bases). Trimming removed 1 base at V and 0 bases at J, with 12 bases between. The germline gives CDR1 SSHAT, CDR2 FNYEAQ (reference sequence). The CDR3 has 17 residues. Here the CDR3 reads CASSLVGGGANTGELFF. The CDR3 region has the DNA TGTGCCAGCAGCTTAGTCGGCGGAGGCGCGAACACCGGGGAGCTGTTTTTT.

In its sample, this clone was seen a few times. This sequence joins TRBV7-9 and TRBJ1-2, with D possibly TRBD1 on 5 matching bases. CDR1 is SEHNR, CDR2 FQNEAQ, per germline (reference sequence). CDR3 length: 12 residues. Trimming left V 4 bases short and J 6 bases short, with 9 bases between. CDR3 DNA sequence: TGTGCCAGCAGCTGGGGGGTCGATGGCTACACCTTC. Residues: CASSWGVDGYTF.

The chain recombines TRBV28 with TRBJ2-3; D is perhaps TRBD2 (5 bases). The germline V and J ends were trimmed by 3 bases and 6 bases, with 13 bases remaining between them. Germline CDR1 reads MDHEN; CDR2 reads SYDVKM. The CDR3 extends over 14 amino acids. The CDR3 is CASSLGAGRDTQYF. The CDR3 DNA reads TGTGCCAGCAGTTTGGGTGCGGGTAGGGATACGCAGTATTTT.

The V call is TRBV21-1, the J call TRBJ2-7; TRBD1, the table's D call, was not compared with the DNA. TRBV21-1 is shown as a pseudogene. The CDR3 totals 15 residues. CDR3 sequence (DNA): TGTGCCAGCAGCAATTTGGGCACAAATACCTACGAGCAGTACTTC. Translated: CASSNLGTNTYEQYF.

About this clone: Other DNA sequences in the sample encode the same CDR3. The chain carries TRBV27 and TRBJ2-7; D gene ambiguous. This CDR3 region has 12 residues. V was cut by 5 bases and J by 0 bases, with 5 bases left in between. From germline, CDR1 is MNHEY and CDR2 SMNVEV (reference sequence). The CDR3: CASSGGSYEQYF. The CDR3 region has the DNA TGTGCCAGCAGTGGCGGCTCCTACGAGCAGTACTTC.

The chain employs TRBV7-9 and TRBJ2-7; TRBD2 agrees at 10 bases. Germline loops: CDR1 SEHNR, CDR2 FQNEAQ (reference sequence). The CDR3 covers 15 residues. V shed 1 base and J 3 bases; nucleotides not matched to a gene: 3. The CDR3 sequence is CASSLVSSGSYEQYF. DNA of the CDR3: TGTGCCAGCAGCTTAGTATCTAGCGGGAGCTACGAGCAGTACTTC.

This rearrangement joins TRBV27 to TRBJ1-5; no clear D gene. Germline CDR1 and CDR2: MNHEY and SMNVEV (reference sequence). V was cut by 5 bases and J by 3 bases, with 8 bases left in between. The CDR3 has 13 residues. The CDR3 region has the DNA TGTGCCAGCAGTCACACGGACAATCAGCCCCAGCATTTT. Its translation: CASSHTDNQPQHF.

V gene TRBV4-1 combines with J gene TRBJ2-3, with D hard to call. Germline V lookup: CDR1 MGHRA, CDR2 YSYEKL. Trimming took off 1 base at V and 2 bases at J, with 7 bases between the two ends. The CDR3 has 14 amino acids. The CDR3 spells CASSQAGATDTQYF. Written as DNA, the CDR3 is TGCGCCAGCAGCCAAGCTGGAGCCACAGATACGCAGTATTTT.

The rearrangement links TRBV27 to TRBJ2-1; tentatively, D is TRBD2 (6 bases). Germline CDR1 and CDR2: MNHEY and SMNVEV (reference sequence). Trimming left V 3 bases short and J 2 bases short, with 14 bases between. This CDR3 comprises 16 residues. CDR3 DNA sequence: TGTGCCAGCAGTTTGGAGGGACCGGGCGCCTACAATGAGCAGTTCTTC. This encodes CASSLEGPGAYNEQFF.

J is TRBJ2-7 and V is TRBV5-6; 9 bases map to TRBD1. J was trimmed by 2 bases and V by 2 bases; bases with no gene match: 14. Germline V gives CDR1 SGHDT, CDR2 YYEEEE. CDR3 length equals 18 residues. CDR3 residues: CASSLPGQGIGWAYEQYF. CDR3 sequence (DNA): TGTGCCAGCAGCTTACCGGGACAGGGTATAGGTTGGGCCTACGAGCAGTACTTC.

The CDR3: CASSYGLAYDTGELFF. In nucleotides, the CDR3 is TGCGCCAGCAGCTACGGACTAGCGTATGACACCGGGGAGCTGTTTTTT. The chain carries TRBV4-1 and TRBJ2-2; 9 bases fit TRBD2. Germline CDR1 and CDR2: MGHRA and YSYEKL. Trimming cost V 5 bases and J 3 bases; bases outside gene matches: 7. The CDR3 length is 16 residues.

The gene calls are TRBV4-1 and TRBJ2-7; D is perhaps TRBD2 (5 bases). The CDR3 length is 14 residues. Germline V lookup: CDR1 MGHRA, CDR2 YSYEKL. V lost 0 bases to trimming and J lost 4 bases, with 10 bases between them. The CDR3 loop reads CASSQDPGLYEQYF. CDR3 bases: TGCGCCAGCAGCCAAGATCCGGGATTATACGAGCAGTACTTC.

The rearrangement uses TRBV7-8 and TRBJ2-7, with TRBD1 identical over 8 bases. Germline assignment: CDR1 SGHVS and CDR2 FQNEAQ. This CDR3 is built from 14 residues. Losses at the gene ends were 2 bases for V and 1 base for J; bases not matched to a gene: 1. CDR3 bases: TGTGCCAGCAGCTTATGGGACAGGTCCTACGAGCAGTACTTC. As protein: CASSLWDRSYEQYF.

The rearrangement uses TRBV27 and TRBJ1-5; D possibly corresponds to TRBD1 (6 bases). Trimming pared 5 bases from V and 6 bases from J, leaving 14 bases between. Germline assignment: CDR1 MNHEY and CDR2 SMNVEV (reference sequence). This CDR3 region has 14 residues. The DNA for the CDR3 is TGTGCCAGCAGTAAGGGGGGGTTTGGTCAGCCCCAGCATTTT. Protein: CASSKGGFGQPQHF.

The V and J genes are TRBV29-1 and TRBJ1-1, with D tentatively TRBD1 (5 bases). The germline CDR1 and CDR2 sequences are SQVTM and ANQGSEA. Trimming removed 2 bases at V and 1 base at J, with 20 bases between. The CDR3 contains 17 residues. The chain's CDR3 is CSVEMWGVYSENTEAFF. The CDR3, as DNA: TGCAGCGTTGAAATGTGGGGCGTATATTCGGAGAACACTGAAGCTTTCTTT.

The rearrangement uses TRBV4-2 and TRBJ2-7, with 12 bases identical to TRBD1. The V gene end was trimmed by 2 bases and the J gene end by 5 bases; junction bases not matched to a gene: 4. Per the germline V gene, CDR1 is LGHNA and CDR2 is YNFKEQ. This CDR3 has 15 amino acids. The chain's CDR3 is CASSQPGQGANEQYF. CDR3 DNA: TGTGCCAGCAGCCAACCGGGACAGGGGGCGAACGAGCAGTACTTC.

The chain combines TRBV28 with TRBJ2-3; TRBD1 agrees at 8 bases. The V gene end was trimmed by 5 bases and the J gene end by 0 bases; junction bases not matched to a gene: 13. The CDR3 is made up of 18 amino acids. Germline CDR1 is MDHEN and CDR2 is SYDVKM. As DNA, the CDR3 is TGTGCCAGCAGTACGGACAGGGCTCTAGCACCTAGCACAGATACGCAGTATTTT. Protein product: CASSTDRALAPSTDTQYF.

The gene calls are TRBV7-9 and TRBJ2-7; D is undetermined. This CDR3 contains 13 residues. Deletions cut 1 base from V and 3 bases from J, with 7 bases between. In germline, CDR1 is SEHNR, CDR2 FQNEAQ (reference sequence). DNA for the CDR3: TGTGCCAGCAGCTTAGGGACCCACTACGAGCAGTACTTC. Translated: CASSLGTHYEQYF. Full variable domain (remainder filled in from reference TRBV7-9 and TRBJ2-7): DTGVSQNPRHKITKRGQNVTFRCDPISEHNRLYWYRQTLGQGPEFLTYFQNEAQLEKSRLLSDRFSAERPKGSFSTLEIQRTEQGDSAMYLCASSLGTHYEQYFGPGTRLTVT.

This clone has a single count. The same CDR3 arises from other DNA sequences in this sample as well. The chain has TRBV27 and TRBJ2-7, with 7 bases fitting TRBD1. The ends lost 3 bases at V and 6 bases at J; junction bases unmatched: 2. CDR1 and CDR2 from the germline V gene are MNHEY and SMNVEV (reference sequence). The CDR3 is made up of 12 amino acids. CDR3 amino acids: CASSLRQGEQYF. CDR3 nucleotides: TGTGCCAGCAGTTTGAGACAGGGCGAGCAGTACTTC.

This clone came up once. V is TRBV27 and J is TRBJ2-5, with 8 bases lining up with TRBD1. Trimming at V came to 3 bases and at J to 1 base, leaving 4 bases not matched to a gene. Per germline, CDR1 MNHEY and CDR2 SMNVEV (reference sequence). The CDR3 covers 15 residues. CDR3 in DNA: TGTGCCAGCAGTTTCTACAGGGGGGCCCAAGAGACCCAGTACTTC. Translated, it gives CASSFYRGAQETQYF.

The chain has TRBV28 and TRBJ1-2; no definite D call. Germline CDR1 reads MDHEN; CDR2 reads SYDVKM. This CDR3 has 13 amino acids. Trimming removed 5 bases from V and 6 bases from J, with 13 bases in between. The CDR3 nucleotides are TGTGCCAGCAGTAGCCCGGACGGAAATGGCTACACCTTC. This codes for CASSSPDGNGYTF.